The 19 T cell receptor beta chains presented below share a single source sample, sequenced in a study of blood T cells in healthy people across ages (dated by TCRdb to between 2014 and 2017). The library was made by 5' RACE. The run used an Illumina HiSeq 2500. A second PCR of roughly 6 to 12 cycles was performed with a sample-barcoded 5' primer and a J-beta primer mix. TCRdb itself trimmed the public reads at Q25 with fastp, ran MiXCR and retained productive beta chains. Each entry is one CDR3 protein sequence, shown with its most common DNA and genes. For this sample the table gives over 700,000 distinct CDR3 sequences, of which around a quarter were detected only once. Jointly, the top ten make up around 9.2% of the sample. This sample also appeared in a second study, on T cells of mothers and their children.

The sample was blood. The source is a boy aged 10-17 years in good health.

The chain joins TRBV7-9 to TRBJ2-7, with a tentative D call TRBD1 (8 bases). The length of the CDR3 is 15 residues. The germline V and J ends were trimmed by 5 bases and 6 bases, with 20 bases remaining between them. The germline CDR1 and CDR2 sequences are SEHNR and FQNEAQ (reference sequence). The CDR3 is CASSPGQGGAREQYF. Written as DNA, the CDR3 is TGTGCCAGCAGCCCAGGACAGGGAGGGGCGCGCGAGCAGTACTTC.

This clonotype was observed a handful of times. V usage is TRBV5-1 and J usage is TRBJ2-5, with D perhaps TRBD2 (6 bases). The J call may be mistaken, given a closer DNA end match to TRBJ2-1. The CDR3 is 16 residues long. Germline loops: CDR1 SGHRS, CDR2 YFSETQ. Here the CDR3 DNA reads TGCGCCAGCAGCCCTGCCCCGCGGGACCCCCGTCGGGAGCAGTTCTTC. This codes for CASSPAPRDPRREQFF.

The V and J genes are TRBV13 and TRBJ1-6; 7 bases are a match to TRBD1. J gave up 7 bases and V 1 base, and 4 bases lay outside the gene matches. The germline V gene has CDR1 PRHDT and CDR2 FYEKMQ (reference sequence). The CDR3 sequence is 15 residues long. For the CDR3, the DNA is TGTGCCAGCAGCTTAGTGGGGACAGAGAATTCACCCCTCCACTTT. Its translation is CASSLVGTENSPLHF.

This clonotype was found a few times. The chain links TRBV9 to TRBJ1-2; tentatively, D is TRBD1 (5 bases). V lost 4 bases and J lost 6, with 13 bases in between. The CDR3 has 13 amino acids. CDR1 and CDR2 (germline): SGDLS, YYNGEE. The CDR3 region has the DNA TGTGCCAGCAGCCCCAACTGGGGGAATGGCTACACCTTC. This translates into CASSPNWGNGYTF. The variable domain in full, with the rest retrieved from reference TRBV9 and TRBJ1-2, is DSGVTQTPKHLITATGQRVTLRCSPRSGDLSVYWYQQSLDQGLQFLIQYYNGEERAKGNILERFSAQQFPDLHSELNLSSLELGDSALYFCASSPNWGNGYTFGSGTRLTVV.

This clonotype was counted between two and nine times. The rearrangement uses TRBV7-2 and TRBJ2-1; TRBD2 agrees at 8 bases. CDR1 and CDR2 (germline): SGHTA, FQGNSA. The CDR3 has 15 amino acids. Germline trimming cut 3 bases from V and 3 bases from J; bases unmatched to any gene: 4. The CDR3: CASSFHAGGYNEQFF. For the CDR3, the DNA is TGTGCCAGCAGCTTTCACGCGGGAGGCTACAATGAGCAGTTCTTC.

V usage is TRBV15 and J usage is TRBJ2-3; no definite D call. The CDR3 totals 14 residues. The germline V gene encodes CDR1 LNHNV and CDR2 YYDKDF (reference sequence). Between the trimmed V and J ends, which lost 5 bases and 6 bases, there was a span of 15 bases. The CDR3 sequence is CATSPDRVSDTQYF. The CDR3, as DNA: TGTGCCACCAGCCCAGATCGGGTTTCGGATACGCAGTATTTT.

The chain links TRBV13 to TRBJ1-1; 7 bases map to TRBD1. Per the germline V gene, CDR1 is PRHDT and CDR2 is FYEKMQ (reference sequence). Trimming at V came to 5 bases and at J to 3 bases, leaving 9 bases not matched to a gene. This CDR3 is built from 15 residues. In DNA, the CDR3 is TGTGCCAGCAGCGCTCCGACAGGGAGGTACACTGAAGCTTTCTTT. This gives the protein CASSAPTGRYTEAFF.

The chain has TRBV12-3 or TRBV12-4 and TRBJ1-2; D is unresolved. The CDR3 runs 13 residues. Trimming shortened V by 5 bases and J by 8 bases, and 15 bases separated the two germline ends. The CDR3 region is CASSPGPPGGYTF. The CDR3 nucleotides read TGTGCCAGCAGTCCCGGGCCTCCTGGAGGCTACACCTTC.

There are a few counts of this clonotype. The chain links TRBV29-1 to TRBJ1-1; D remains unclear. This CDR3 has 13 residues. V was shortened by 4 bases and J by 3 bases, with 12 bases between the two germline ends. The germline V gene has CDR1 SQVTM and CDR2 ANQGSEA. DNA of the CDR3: TGCAGCGTTGGGGCCCGGTGGGACACTGAAGCTTTCTTT. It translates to CSVGARWDTEAFF.

The CDR3 region is CASCTDYSYEQYF. The CDR3 DNA follows: TGTGCCAGCTGCACGGACTACTCCTACGAGCAGTACTTC. This rearrangement joins TRBV2 to TRBJ2-1; a possible D gene is TRBD2 (6 bases). The J call may be incorrect, as the DNA end agrees better with TRBJ2-7. The CDR3 covers 13 residues. Germline CDR1 reads SNHLY; CDR2 reads FYNNEI.

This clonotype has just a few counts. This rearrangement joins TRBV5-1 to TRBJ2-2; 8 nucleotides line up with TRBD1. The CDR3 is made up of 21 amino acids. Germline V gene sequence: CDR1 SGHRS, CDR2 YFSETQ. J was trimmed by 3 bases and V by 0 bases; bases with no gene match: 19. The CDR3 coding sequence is TGCGCCAGCAGCTTGGCCATTGACAGGGGCACTATCGGGCCCCACACCGGGGAGCTGTTTTTT. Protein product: CASSLAIDRGTIGPHTGELFF.

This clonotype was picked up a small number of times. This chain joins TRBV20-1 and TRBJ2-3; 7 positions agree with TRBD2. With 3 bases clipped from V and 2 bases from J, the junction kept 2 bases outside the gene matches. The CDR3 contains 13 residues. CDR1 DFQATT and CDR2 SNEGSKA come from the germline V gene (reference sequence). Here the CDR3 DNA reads TGCAGTGCTAGGGGGACTAACACAGATACGCAGTATTTT. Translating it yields CSARGTNTDTQYF.

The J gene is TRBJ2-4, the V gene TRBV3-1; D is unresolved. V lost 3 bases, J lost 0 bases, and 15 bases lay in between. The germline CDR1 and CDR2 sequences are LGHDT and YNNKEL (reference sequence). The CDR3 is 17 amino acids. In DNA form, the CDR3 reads TGTGCCAGCAGCCAGAGCCCGAGCTCTGGAGCCAAAAACATTCAGTACTTC. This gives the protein CASSQSPSSGAKNIQYF. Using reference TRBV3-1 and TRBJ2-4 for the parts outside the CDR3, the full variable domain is DTAVSQTPKYLVTQMGNDKSIKCEQNLGHDTMYWYKQDSKKFLKIMFSYNNKELIINETVPNRFSPKSPDKAHLNLHINSLELGDSAVYFCASSQSPSSGAKNIQYFGAGTRLSVL.

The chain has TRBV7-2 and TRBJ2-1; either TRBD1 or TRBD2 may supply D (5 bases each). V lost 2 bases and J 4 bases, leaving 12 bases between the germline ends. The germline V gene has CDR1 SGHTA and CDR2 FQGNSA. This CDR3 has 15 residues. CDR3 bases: TGTGCCAGCAGCTTACTAGGGACGGGGTACAATGAGCAGTTCTTC. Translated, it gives CASSLLGTGYNEQFF.

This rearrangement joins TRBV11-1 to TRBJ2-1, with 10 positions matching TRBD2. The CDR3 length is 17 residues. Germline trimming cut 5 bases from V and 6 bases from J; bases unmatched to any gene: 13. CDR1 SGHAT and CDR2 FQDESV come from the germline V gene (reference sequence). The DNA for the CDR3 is TGTGCCAGCAGCGGATCTAGCGGGGGTATCTCTCCCAATGAGCAGTTCTTC. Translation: CASSGSSGGISPNEQFF.

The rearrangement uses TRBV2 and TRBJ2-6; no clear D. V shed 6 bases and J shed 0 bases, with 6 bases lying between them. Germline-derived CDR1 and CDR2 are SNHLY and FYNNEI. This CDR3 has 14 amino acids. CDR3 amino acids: CASREPSGANVLTF. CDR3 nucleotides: TGTGCCAGCAGAGAACCCTCTGGGGCCAACGTCCTGACTTTC.

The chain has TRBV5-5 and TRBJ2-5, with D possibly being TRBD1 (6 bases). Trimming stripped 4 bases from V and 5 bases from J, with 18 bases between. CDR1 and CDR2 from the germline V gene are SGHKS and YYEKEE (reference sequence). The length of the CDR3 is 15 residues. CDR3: CASSPGPGERETQYF. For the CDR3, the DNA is TGTGCCAGCAGCCCAGGCCCAGGGGAGAGGGAGACCCAGTACTTC.

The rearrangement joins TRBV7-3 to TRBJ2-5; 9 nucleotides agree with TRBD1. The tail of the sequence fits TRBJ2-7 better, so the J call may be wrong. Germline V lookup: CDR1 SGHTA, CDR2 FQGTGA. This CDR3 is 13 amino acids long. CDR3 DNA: TGTGCCAGCTCGACCGGGACAGGGTACGAGCAGTACTTC. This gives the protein CASSTGTGYEQYF.

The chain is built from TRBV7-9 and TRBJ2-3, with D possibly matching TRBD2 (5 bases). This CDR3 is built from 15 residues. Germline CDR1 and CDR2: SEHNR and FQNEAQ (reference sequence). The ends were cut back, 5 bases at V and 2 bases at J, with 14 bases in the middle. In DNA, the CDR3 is TGTGCCAGCAGCCCCCGGCAGCGGCTCACAGATACGCAGTATTTT. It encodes CASSPRQRLTDTQYF.